This T cell receptor beta chain was captured in a study of siplizumab effects on memory and regulatory T cells. In the study overall: Paired setups tested mixed lymphocyte reactions with about 0.94 ug/mL siplizumab or no drug.

Concerning this clone: Antigen unknown.

Findings and caveats of the study: A minor fraction of alloreactive clones, and no more, mapped to unstimulated subsets. Naive T cells looked more diverse than memory cells and looked like major alloresponse contributors.

Per-sample assaying covered 95,000 to 100,000 TCR templates. The assay was immunoSEQ multiplex PCR, and TCRdb's table has in-frame clones only and misses some. The sample includes 9,500 to 15,000 clones, more than 40% seen only once; the top ten take less than 50%. Over a period of approximately 6 days at 37 degrees C, the mixed lymphocyte reaction cells were cocultured. The CDR3 covers 12 residues. Trimming left V 7 bases short and J 6 bases short, with 7 bases between. The germline V gene has CDR1 MNHEY and CDR2 SVGAGI. This chain connects TRBV6-5 to TRBJ1-6; D gene unclear. The TCR originated in a human donor in good health; the cells came from an allogeneic mixed lymphocyte reaction. Some clones in this sample may be carry-over from other donors' samples. The sequencing input was CFSE-low (dividing) CD8+ T cells sorted from an allogeneic mixed lymphocyte reaction. The CDR3 reads CASNFPNSPLHF. CDR3 DNA sequence: TGTGCCAGCAATTTTCCTAATTCACCCCTCCACTTT.